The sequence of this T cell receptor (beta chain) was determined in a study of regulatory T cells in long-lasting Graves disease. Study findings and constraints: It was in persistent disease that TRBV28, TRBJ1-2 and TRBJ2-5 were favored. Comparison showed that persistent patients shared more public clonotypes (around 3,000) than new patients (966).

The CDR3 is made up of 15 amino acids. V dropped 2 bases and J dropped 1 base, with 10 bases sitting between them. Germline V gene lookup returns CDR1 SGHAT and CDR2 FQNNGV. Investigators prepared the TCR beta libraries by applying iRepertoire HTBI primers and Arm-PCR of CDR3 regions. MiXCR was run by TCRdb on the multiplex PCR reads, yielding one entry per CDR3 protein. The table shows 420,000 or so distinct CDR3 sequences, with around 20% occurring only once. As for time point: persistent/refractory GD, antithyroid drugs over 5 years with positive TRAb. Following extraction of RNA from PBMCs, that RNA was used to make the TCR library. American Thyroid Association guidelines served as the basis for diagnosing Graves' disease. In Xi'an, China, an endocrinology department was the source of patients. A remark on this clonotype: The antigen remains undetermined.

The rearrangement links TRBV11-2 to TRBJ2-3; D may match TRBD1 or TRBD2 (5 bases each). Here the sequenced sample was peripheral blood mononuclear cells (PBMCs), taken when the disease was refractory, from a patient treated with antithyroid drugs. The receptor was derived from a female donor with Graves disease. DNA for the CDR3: TGTGCCAGCAGCTTAACCGGGGCAGGCACAGATACGCAGTATTTT. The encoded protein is CASSLTGAGTDTQYF.